Below, 14 T cell receptor beta chains from the same sample are listed, as sequenced in a study of shared clonotypes between healthy human individuals. The data were produced by immunoSEQ multiplex PCR, yet TCRdb's version contains in-frame clones alone and is incomplete. The table records approximately 110,000 clones, 67% of them present only once. Sequenced: memory CD8+ T cells sorted from blood. As for subset: CD45RO+ cells pooled with CCR7-negative TemRA cells. These receptors all stem from a young woman in good health.

The gene calls are TRBV7-9 and TRBJ2-7; D is possibly TRBD1 (6 bases). There are 13 residues in the CDR3. Looked up from germline, CDR1 is SEHNR and CDR2 is FQNEAQ (reference sequence). The V and J ends lost 3 bases and 6 bases respectively, with 12 bases between them. The CDR3 region has the DNA TGTGCCAGCAGCTTTTCGCGAGGGGGCGAGCAGTACTTC. Protein product: CASSFSRGGEQYF.

The chain employs TRBV5-1 and TRBJ1-4; 9 bases align to TRBD1. V lost 4 bases, J lost 1 base, and 2 bases stayed unmatched. The CDR3 runs to 15 residues. CDR1 is SGHRS and CDR2 is YFSETQ in the germline V gene. The DNA of the CDR3 is TGCGCCAGCAGCCCGGGACAGGGAACTAATGAAAAACTGTTTTTT. Its translation: CASSPGQGTNEKLFF.

The chain uses TRBV5-6 and TRBJ1-2, with a possible D match to TRBD1 (5 bases). V was pared by 2 bases and J by 6 bases, with 11 bases between. Germline V gene data show CDR1 as SGHDT and CDR2 as YYEEEE. The CDR3 contains 13 residues. The CDR3 here is CASSFIWGNGYTF. The CDR3 nucleotides read TGTGCCAGCAGCTTTATATGGGGGAATGGCTACACCTTC.

The chain recombines TRBV11-1 with TRBJ1-1; D not certain. The V end lost 3 bases, the J end lost 5 bases, and 7 bases lay between the germline ends. CDR1 is SGHAT and CDR2 is FQDESV in the germline V gene (reference sequence). CDR3 size: 12 residues. CDR3 DNA: TGTGCCAGCAGCTTTGCAGAAACTGAAGCTTTCTTT. Its translation: CASSFAETEAFF.

This clone was seen a single time. This rearrangement joins TRBV15 to TRBJ2-3, with 9 nucleotides matching TRBD2. Germline trimming cut 0 bases from V and 2 bases from J; bases unmatched to any gene: 6. CDR1 and CDR2 (germline): LNHNV, YYDKDF (reference sequence). The CDR3 extends over 17 amino acids. CDR3 bases: TGTGCCACCAGCAGAGATTATTCTAGCGGGAACACAGATACGCAGTATTTT. It codes for CATSRDYSSGNTDTQYF.

Of note for this clone: This sample also contains other DNA sequences that code for the same CDR3. The chain carries TRBV11-2 and TRBJ2-7; D is unresolved. The germline V gene has CDR1 SGHAT and CDR2 FQNNGV. The CDR3 sequence is 13 residues long. Trimming took 1 base from V and 3 from J, leaving 7 bases between them. The CDR3 loop is CASSLGNNYEQYF. CDR3 DNA sequence: TGTGCCAGCAGCTTAGGGAACAACTACGAGCAGTACTTC.

This clone was observed a few times. The chain has TRBV15 and TRBJ2-1, with 11 bases that match TRBD1. The CDR3 is 16 amino acids. Per the germline V gene, CDR1 is LNHNV and CDR2 is YYDKDF (reference sequence). Trimming cost V 3 bases and J 8 bases; bases outside gene matches: 9. CDR3 sequence reads: CATSRGQGEYVDEQFF. CDR3 nucleotide sequence: TGTGCCACCAGCAGGGGACAGGGGGAGTATGTGGATGAGCAGTTCTTC. Full variable domain (rest looked up from reference TRBV15 and TRBJ2-1): DAMVIQNPRYQVTQFGKPVTLSCSQTLNHNVMYWYQQKSSQAPKLLFHYYDKDFNNEADTPDNFQSRRPNTSFCFLDIRSPGLGDTAMYLCATSRGQGEYVDEQFFGPGTRLTVL.

This clone was counted only a few times. The V and J genes are TRBV20-1 and TRBJ1-2; D unclear. Between the trimmed V and J ends, which lost 5 bases and 7 bases, there was a span of 8 bases. Germline V gene sequence: CDR1 DFQATT, CDR2 SNEGSKA (reference sequence). This CDR3 has 10 residues. The CDR3 DNA sequence: TGCAGTGCTCTCCGAATTGGCTACACCTTC. It encodes CSALRIGYTF.

The CDR3 here is CASSVGALGPEQFF. The CDR3 nucleotides are TGTGCCAGCAGCGTAGGCGCACTAGGTCCTGAGCAGTTCTTC. This chain uses TRBV9 with TRBJ2-1, with D perhaps TRBD2 (5 bases). Per the germline V gene, CDR1 is SGDLS and CDR2 is YYNGEE. V lost 0 bases to trimming and J lost 9 bases, with 13 bases between them. This CDR3 contains 14 residues.

The rearrangement joins TRBV4-1 to TRBJ2-2; 7 positions match TRBD2. The CDR3 extends over 12 amino acids. Germline lookup yields CDR1 MGHRA and CDR2 YSYEKL. Trimming cost V 9 bases and J 4 bases; bases outside gene matches: 2. The CDR3 protein is CASLAATGELFF. CDR3 nucleotide sequence: TGCGCCAGTCTAGCGGCCACCGGGGAGCTGTTTTTT.

This clone was seen at least ten times. The V and J genes are TRBV27 and TRBJ2-7; D is unclear. The CDR3 covers 12 residues. Per germline, CDR1 MNHEY and CDR2 SMNVEV (reference sequence). Deletions cut 5 bases from V and 9 bases from J, with 14 bases between. CDR3 in DNA: TGTGCCAGCAGTGCCTCCCCCCCCGGGCAGTACTTC. Protein: CASSASPPGQYF.

J is TRBJ1-2 and V is TRBV5-6, with a possible D match to TRBD1 (5 bases). The germline V and J ends were trimmed by 4 bases and 3 bases, with 19 bases remaining between them. CDR3 size: 16 residues. CDR1 and CDR2 from the germline V gene are SGHDT and YYEEEE. The CDR3 loop reads CASSRRLGRGDYGYTF. The CDR3 nucleotides are TGTGCCAGCAGCCGGAGGTTGGGTAGGGGAGACTATGGCTACACCTTC.

The chain has TRBV19 and TRBJ1-4; no clear D. V lost 6 bases, J lost 0 bases, and 14 bases lay in between. The CDR3 is made up of 16 amino acids. Germline-derived CDR1 and CDR2 are LNHDA and SQIVND (reference sequence). The CDR3 loop reads CASRMSSYATNEKLFF. CDR3 DNA: TGTGCCAGTAGAATGAGTAGCTATGCAACTAATGAAAAACTGTTTTTT. Combining the CDR3 with reference TRBV19 and TRBJ1-4 gives the whole variable domain DGGITQSPKYLFRKEGQNVTLSCEQNLNHDAMYWYRQDPGQGLRLIYYSQIVNDFQKGDIAEGYSVSREKKESFPLTVTSAQKNPTAFYLCASRMSSYATNEKLFFGSGTQLSVL.

The chain uses TRBV5-6 and TRBJ1-2; TRBD1 matches at 7 bases. The V and J ends lost 0 bases and 6 bases, in that order; junction bases with no gene match: 14. Per germline, CDR1 SGHDT and CDR2 YYEEEE. This CDR3 has 17 amino acids. CDR3 coding DNA: TGTGCCAGCAGCTTGGGATTGGGCAGGGGGTGGCAAGATGGCTACACCTTC. It encodes CASSLGLGRGWQDGYTF.